Given below is one T cell receptor beta chain in context. It has no known antigen specificity. No much larger clone is present one base from it, and per-base qualities are unavailable. The data were taken from a study of shared clonotypes between healthy human individuals (dated by TCRdb to the early 2020s). Some background on the complete study: Three men and two women, aged 18 to 49 years, made up the cohort. For each donor, CD4 naive and CD4 memory were each given three plates, CD8 naive was given two plates, and CD8 memory was given one plate. The study deeply sequenced blood TCR repertoires of about 5 healthy adults to estimate repertoire size and the extent of clonotype sharing between individuals. Different laboratories and diverse techniques were used to prepare libraries and sequence TCR repertoires, to increase sequencing depth and limit assay-specific biases. Leukapheresis yielded between about 0.85 and 10 billion PBMCs per donor. Broad study findings and their caveats: Higher generation probabilities were observed for clonotypes shared by all four sorted-subset donors than for non-shared clonotypes. Pairwise subsampling indicated that sequencing depth was expected to affect the degree of clonotype sharing among donors. Because the study included a small number of donors, the genetic and exposure-history diversity represented was limited. Rarefaction of sorted-subset datasets indicated incomplete sequencing despite the large sequencing depth. Estimated clonotype richness was generally larger for naive than for memory subsets. Across four donors, about 5.2% of naive CD4, roughly 3.3% of naive CD8, 2% to 2.5% of memory CD4, and over 0.35% of memory CD8 clonotypes were shared. Sampling was limited to blood, and TCR repertoires in tissue likely differ from TCR repertoires in blood.

The donors were healthy, HIV-negative adults with no recently reported acute infections or vaccinations. All donors were Caucasian adults living in Nashville, Tennessee, USA. CD4+ T cells were enriched through magnetic negative selection, after which naive cells were positively selected on CD45RA and the remaining negative fraction served as the memory subset. Blood was collected by leukapheresis, and PBMCs were isolated by Ficoll-Histopaque density gradient centrifugation and then cryopreserved in liquid nitrogen vapor phase. Analytical flow cytometry was used to check the purity and quantity of every magnetically sorted T cell population. Genomic DNA was isolated from every sorted fraction and measured by UV absorbance on a Nanodrop 2000c. Using the deep immunoSEQ assay, TCR CDR3 regions were amplified from genomic DNA by multiplex PCR. Genomic DNA extracted from each cell subset was distributed evenly over all wells of several immunoSEQ 96-well plates, and each plate served as one replicate. Each replicate PCR for sorted subsets received roughly 0.2 ug genomic DNA, equal to about 29,000 T cell genomes. The purified libraries were quantified using a Qubit 3.0 fluorometer, sized with a Bioanalyzer 2100, and then quantified again using the KAPA Library Quantification kit. A separate single-read 150-cycle Illumina NextSeq 550 flow cell was used to sequence each immunoSEQ 96-well plate. In the source study's methods: Because only junctional sequences without quality scores were contained in the immunoSEQ output, filtering matching that applied to full-length reads could not be performed. To assign V/J genes and CDR3, sequences were annotated against IMGT germline references using PyIR, a Python wrapper for IgBLAST v1.9. Reads were filtered out if the reads had weak V/J assignments (E-value above 1e-6), no CDR3, stop codons, out-of-frame junctions, or ambiguous translated residues. V3J clonotypes were defined by identical inferred V gene, J gene, and CDR3 amino acid sequence. Percentage overlap between repertoires was calculated by dividing the number of shared unique clonotypes by the size of the smaller repertoire. Three approaches were used to assess repertoire richness: RTK rarefaction, the Chao1 estimator, and Recon v2.1 estimates of unobserved clonotypes. OLGA was used to compute generation probabilities for all TCRbeta clonotypes that the gDNA method yielded from a handful of donors. In its TCRdb copy, this immuneACCESS table keeps in-frame sequences only and misses some clones. Where compared with another copy, unresolved V genes explain less than half of these, and the others have no known cause. V and J calls and clone size are as listed in that table; D and trimming were resolved from the DNA. Here the sample has some 650,000 clones; less than 98% occur a single time. The ten largest make up approximately 0.057% of the sample.

The germline V gene gives CDR1 as SGHTA and CDR2 as FQGNSA. From the cysteine through the phenylalanine, the CDR3 covers 15 amino acids. Here the CDR3 DNA is all that survives: 45 bases in frame from base 1. The junction carries 11 bases between V and J, which are trimmed by 1 base and 4 bases respectively. Recombination linked TRBV7-2 to TRBJ2-1; possibly the D gene is TRBD2, per 5 matching bases. The receptor was isolated from a woman in her twenties or thirties in good health. The specimen sequenced was naive CD4+ T cells sorted from blood. Sample cell subset or site, as interpreted from the label and publication: CD45RA+ positively selected. The DNA sequence follows: TGTGCCAGCAGCTTAGGTTGGACTGCTTACAATGAGCAGTTCTTC. This codes for CASSLGWTAYNEQFF.